The present entry profiles one T cell receptor beta chain with its context. Germline assignment: CDR1 SQVTM and CDR2 ANQGSEA. The CDR3 contains 14 residues. V was shortened by 4 bases and J by 1 base, with 13 bases between the two germline ends. The data derive from a study of cytomegalovirus exposure and HLA in healthy donors. The PCR had 60 Vbeta and 13 Jbeta primers. Profiling relied on immunoSEQ multiplex PCR, and the TCRdb table lists in-frame clones only, not all of them. The sample has around 220,000 clones, roughly 80% seen once. The gene calls are TRBV29-1 and TRBJ1-1; D possibly corresponds to TRBD1 (5 bases). The TCR sequence derives from a girl aged 2 to 9 in good health and CMV-seronegative. Sequenced input: PBMCs. CDR3 bases: TGCAGCGTTGCCCCTCTTAGGGGGAACACTGAAGCTTTCTTT. Translation: CSVAPLRGNTEAFF. Variable domain in full (rest from reference TRBV29-1 and TRBJ1-1): SAVISQKPSRDICQRGTSLTIQCQVDSQVTMMFWYRQQPGQSLTLIATANQGSEATYESGFVIDKFPISRPNLTFSTLTVSNMSPEDSSIYLCSVAPLRGNTEAFFGQGTRLTVV.